The 30 T cell receptor beta chains given below trace back to one sample, sequenced in a study of T cells in Graves' hyperthyroidism and ophthalmopathy. Using RNA transcripts as the source, TCR beta CDR3 regions were amplified. TCR CDR3 underwent first-round RT-PCR with the HTBI primer set. TCRdb redid the calling of the multiplex PCR reads with MiXCR, one entry per CDR3 protein. The sample holds roughly 700,000 distinct CDR3 sequences, roughly a third seen once. The sequenced sample was blood. All receptors derive from a woman in her forties with Graves' hyperthyroidism.

The V gene is TRBV2, the J gene TRBJ2-5, with 7 bases aligning to TRBD2. The germline gives CDR1 SNHLY, CDR2 FYNNEI. V shed 5 bases and J 9 bases; nucleotides not matched to a gene: 6. The CDR3 totals 12 residues. DNA for the CDR3: TGTGCCAGCAGTATTGGAGGGAGGGCCCAGTACTTC. This translates into CASSIGGRAQYF.

This clonotype was seen repeatedly, ten times or more. The genes are TRBV5-1 and TRBJ1-5, with unresolved D. Germline V gene lookup returns CDR1 SGHRS and CDR2 YFSETQ. There are 14 residues in the CDR3. Trimming pared 2 bases from V and 5 bases from J, leaving 11 bases between. The CDR3, as DNA: TGCGCCAGCAGCTTTTCCGGAAGAGATCAGCCCCAGCATTTT. The encoded protein is CASSFSGRDQPQHF. Variable domain in full (rest from reference TRBV5-1 and TRBJ1-5): KAGVTQTPRYLIKTRGQQVTLSCSPISGHRSVSWYQQTPGQGLQFLFEYFSETQRNKGNFPGRFSGRQFSNSRSEMNVSTLELGDSALYLCASSFSGRDQPQHFGDGTRLSIL.

The V gene is TRBV20-1, the J gene TRBJ2-7, with 7 bases aligning to TRBD1. Germline CDR1 DFQATT, CDR2 SNEGSKA (reference sequence). V dropped 0 bases and J dropped 7; count of bases not matched to a gene: 12. The CDR3 covers 15 residues. The CDR3 is CSARDPQGVVGEQYF. The CDR3 DNA sequence: TGCAGTGCTAGAGATCCCCAGGGGGTTGTGGGGGAGCAGTACTTC.

This clonotype was seen more than once but under ten times. The genes are TRBV9 and TRBJ2-7; possibly TRBD2 for D (5 bases). This CDR3 has 14 amino acids. Germline V gives CDR1 SGDLS, CDR2 YYNGEE. V was shortened by 4 bases and J by 1 base, with 12 bases between the two germline ends. The CDR3 nucleotides read TGTGCCAGCAGCTATAGCGACAAATCCTACGAGCAGTACTTC. Encoded protein: CASSYSDKSYEQYF.

Concerning this clonotype itself: The CDR3 does not close with the conserved phenylalanine or tryptophan, likely indicating a read error. The DNA of the CDR3 is TGTGCCAGCAGTTACGACAGGGGTGGGTCTGGGGCCAACGTCCTGACTTCC. Amino acids: CASSYDRGGSGANVLTS. The V and J genes are TRBV6-2 or TRBV6-3 and TRBJ2-6; 8 nucleotides align to TRBD1. CDR3 length equals 17 residues. Germline CDR1 reads MNHEY; CDR2 reads SVGEGT. J was trimmed by 1 base and V by 2 bases; bases with no gene match: 4.

This clonotype was found a few times. The chain recombines TRBV29-1 with TRBJ2-3; no clear D gene. V lost 3 bases to trimming and J lost 3 bases, with 16 bases between them. The CDR3 consists of 15 residues. The germline V gene encodes CDR1 SQVTM and CDR2 ANQGSEA. The CDR3 coding sequence is TGCAGCGTTGAGAGTTCGTCCACGGTTACAGATACGCAGTATTTT. Amino acids: CSVESSSTVTDTQYF.

The chain links TRBV9 to TRBJ2-6; TRBD2 aligns across 9 bases. Germline CDR1 is SGDLS and CDR2 is YYNGEE. CDR3 length: 20 residues. With 4 bases clipped from V and 2 bases from J, the junction kept 16 bases outside the gene matches. CDR3 coding DNA: TGTGCCAGCAGCCAAGAAGGGGGCGGGACTAGCTTCCCTGGGGCCAACGTCCTGACTTTC. Protein: CASSQEGGGTSFPGANVLTF.

The V call is TRBV29-1, the J call TRBJ2-7; D is perhaps TRBD1 (6 bases). Germline V lookup: CDR1 SQVTM, CDR2 ANQGSEA. CDR3 size: 13 residues. Trimming removed 3 bases at V and 7 bases at J, with 16 bases between. CDR3 DNA sequence: TGCAGCGTTGACAGGGGAAGGGACAATGAGCAGTACTTC. Residues: CSVDRGRDNEQYF.

This sequence joins TRBV15 and TRBJ2-7; D is possibly TRBD2 (5 bases). V lost 1 base and J lost 2, with 9 bases in between. From germline, CDR1 is LNHNV and CDR2 YYDKDF (reference sequence). The CDR3 runs 14 residues. Here the CDR3 reads CATSRGRDTYEQYF. The CDR3 DNA reads as TGTGCCACCAGCAGAGGACGGGATACCTACGAGCAGTACTTC.

The chain has TRBV6-6 and TRBJ2-7; D may match TRBD1 or TRBD2 (5 bases each). The CDR3 spans 13 residues. Germline loops: CDR1 MNHNY, CDR2 SVGAGI (reference sequence). V lost 6 bases to trimming and J lost 3 bases, with 12 bases between them. The CDR3 is CASRPGTDYEQYF. The CDR3 nucleotides read TGTGCCAGCAGGCCCGGGACGGACTACGAGCAGTACTTC.

This clonotype was observed a few times. The chain has TRBV7-8 and TRBJ2-2, with 8 nucleotides matching TRBD2. V shed 5 bases and J 5 bases; nucleotides not matched to a gene: 10. CDR1 and CDR2 (germline): SGHVS, FQNEAQ. The CDR3 covers 16 residues. This CDR3 is CASSPLRGGRTGELFF. CDR3 nucleotides: TGTGCCAGCAGCCCTTTACGGGGGGGCCGGACCGGGGAGCTGTTTTTT.

A few counts support this clonotype. This sequence joins TRBV6-2 or TRBV6-3 and TRBJ2-5; D call uncertain. The CDR3 is made up of 15 amino acids. V shed 10 bases and J shed 5 bases, with 23 bases lying between them. Germline-derived CDR1 and CDR2 are MNHEY and SVGEGT. The CDR3: CATDDLRRLVETQYF. Here the CDR3 DNA reads TGTGCCACCGACGACCTCCGCCGCCTAGTCGAGACCCAGTACTTC.

The chain joins TRBV28 to TRBJ2-7; D is ambiguous. The CDR3 has 14 amino acids. Germline loops: CDR1 MDHEN, CDR2 SYDVKM. V lost 7 bases to trimming and J lost 3 bases, with 16 bases between them. CDR3 residues: CASISDGDYYEQYF. The DNA of the CDR3 is TGTGCCAGCATTTCGGACGGAGATTACTACGAGCAGTACTTC.

This chain links TRBV11-2 with TRBJ1-1; D ambiguous. Trimming stripped 5 bases from V and 4 bases from J, with 17 bases between. Germline assignment: CDR1 SGHAT and CDR2 FQNNGV. This CDR3 has 15 residues. CDR3 residues: CASSPASKPGTEAFF. The CDR3, as DNA: TGTGCCAGCAGCCCTGCCTCCAAGCCCGGCACTGAAGCTTTCTTT. Based on the CDR3 plus reference TRBV11-2 and TRBJ1-1, the full variable domain is EAGVAQSPRYKIIEKRQSVAFWCNPISGHATLYWYQQILGQGPKLLIQFQNNGVVDDSQLPKDRFSAERLKGVDSTLKIQPAKLEDSAVYLCASSPASKPGTEAFFGQGTRLTVV.

This clonotype has a count of ten or more. The chain couples TRBV10-3 to TRBJ2-7; 7 nucleotides agree with TRBD1. Germline CDR1 reads ENHRY; CDR2 reads SYGVKD. The CDR3 consists of 13 residues. V was clipped by 8 bases and J by 1 base; unmatched bases: 5. CDR3 sequence: CAIQDRASYEQYF. The CDR3 bases are TGTGCCATCCAAGACAGGGCGTCCTACGAGCAGTACTTC.

Only a few counts were recorded for this clonotype. The V call is TRBV6-5, the J call TRBJ2-7; 8 nucleotides line up with TRBD1. This CDR3 is 14 amino acids long. V lost 2 bases, J lost 4 bases, and 4 bases stayed unmatched. CDR1 and CDR2 (germline): MNHEY, SVGAGI. CDR3 nucleotides: TGTGCCAGCAGTTACACAGGGGGTGGGTACGAGCAGTACTTC. Translated, it gives CASSYTGGGYEQYF.

CDR3 nucleotide sequence: TGTGCCAGCAGTTGGCCCCGTTTGAACACTGAAGCTTTCTTT. Translation gives CASSWPRLNTEAFF. The genes are TRBV6-5 and TRBJ1-1; D remains ambiguous. V lost 4 bases, J lost 0 bases, and 9 bases lay in between. Germline CDR1 is MNHEY and CDR2 is SVGAGI. This CDR3 has 14 residues.

This chain connects TRBV29-1 to TRBJ1-1, with a weak D call TRBD1 (5 bases). The CDR3 covers 13 residues. Trimming cost V 3 bases and J 4 bases, with 12 bases left between them. Germline V gene lookup returns CDR1 SQVTM and CDR2 ANQGSEA. CDR3: CSVDWGGGTEAFF. The CDR3 DNA reads TGCAGCGTTGATTGGGGGGGTGGCACTGAAGCTTTCTTT.

This chain links TRBV5-6 with TRBJ1-5, with D hard to call. V lost 2 bases, J lost 7 bases, and 10 bases lay in between. CDR1 is SGHDT and CDR2 is YYEEEE in the germline V gene. The CDR3 is made up of 13 amino acids. The CDR3 bases are TGTGCCAGCAGCTTTGGGATGGGGCAGCCCCAGCATTTT. Translating gives CASSFGMGQPQHF.

This clonotype was seen many times. V is TRBV7-2 and J is TRBJ2-7; D perhaps matches TRBD1 (5 bases). The V gene's germline CDR1 is SGHTA and CDR2 FQGNSA. Trimming pared 1 base from V and 6 bases from J, leaving 7 bases between. This CDR3 is built from 12 residues. In nucleotides, the CDR3 is TGTGCCAGCAGCTTAGTGCAGGGCGAGCAGTACTTC. Translated: CASSLVQGEQYF.

Note on this clonotype: This may come from a read error, since a much larger clone is one base off. The chain carries TRBV12-3 or TRBV12-4 and TRBJ1-2; TRBD1 might be the D (6 bases). CDR3 length: 15 residues. CDR3 DNA sequence: TGTGCCAGCAGTTTACTTCGGGGGGCGCGTCATGGCTACGCCTTC. As protein: CASSLLRGARHGYAF.

This chain joins TRBV5-1 and TRBJ2-7; 8 bases fit TRBD1. The CDR3 loop spans 15 amino acids. CDR1 is SGHRS and CDR2 is YFSETQ in the germline V gene. V trimming: 3 bases; J trimming: 0 bases; junction bases outside the gene matches: 5. The CDR3 region is CASSWIGQGSYEQYF. The CDR3 bases are TGCGCCAGCAGCTGGATAGGACAGGGCTCCTACGAGCAGTACTTC.

This clonotype was counted only a few times. In nucleotides, the CDR3 is TGTGCCAGCAGATGGACAGGGGCAATCAATCAGCCCCAGCATTTT. As protein: CASRWTGAINQPQHF. The chain links TRBV5-6 to TRBJ1-5, with 9 bases aligning to TRBD1. Trimming removed 5 bases from V and 3 bases from J; junction bases left unmatched: 6. CDR3 length: 15 amino acids. CDR1 and CDR2 from the germline V gene are SGHDT and YYEEEE.

This clonotype was seen a few times. The CDR3 reads CASTPLEGPETQYF. The DNA for the CDR3 is TGTGCCAGCACCCCCCTTGAAGGCCCAGAGACCCAGTACTTC. The chain links TRBV6-5 to TRBJ2-5; D gene unclear. This CDR3 spans 14 amino acids. V lost 7 bases to trimming and J lost 4 bases, with 16 bases between them. From germline, CDR1 is MNHEY and CDR2 SVGAGI.

This clonotype was recorded many times. CDR3 amino acids: CASRYGRDTEAFF. The CDR3 DNA reads TGCGCCAGCAGATACGGACGGGACACTGAAGCTTTCTTT. The chain combines TRBV5-1 with TRBJ1-1; D unclear. In germline, CDR1 is SGHRS, CDR2 YFSETQ. The V gene lost 5 bases and the J gene lost 3 bases, with 11 bases spanning the gap. This CDR3 has 13 residues.

This clonotype has only a few counts. V is TRBV5-4 and J is TRBJ2-7, with a weak D call TRBD1 (6 bases). The germline CDR1 and CDR2 sequences are SGHNT and YYREEE (reference sequence). The CDR3 consists of 16 residues. V shed 3 bases and J shed 2 bases, with 18 bases lying between them. The CDR3 loop is CASSSDPAGVAYEQYF. CDR3 coding DNA: TGTGCCAGCAGCTCCGACCCCGCAGGGGTCGCCTACGAGCAGTACTTC.

The sample holds one count of this clonotype. The J gene is TRBJ1-1, the V gene TRBV7-9; D gene unclear. CDR3 length: 13 amino acids. Germline CDR1 SEHNR, CDR2 FQNEAQ (reference sequence). The V end lost 3 bases, the J end lost 7 bases, and 12 bases lay between the germline ends. The DNA for the CDR3 is TGTGCCAGCAGCTTGGAGGCCCCGGGTGAAGCTTTCTTT. It codes for CASSLEAPGEAFF. Together with reference TRBV7-9 and TRBJ1-1, the CDR3 gives the full variable domain: DTGVSQNPRHKITKRGQNVTFRCDPISEHNRLYWYRQTLGQGPEFLTYFQNEAQLEKSRLLSDRFSAERPKGSFSTLEIQRTEQGDSAMYLCASSLEAPGEAFFGQGTRLTVV.

The CDR3: CASSLEGVSTEAFF. The CDR3 coding sequence is TGTGCCAGCAGTTTAGAAGGGGTAAGCACTGAAGCTTTCTTT. This sequence joins TRBV12-3 or TRBV12-4 and TRBJ1-1, with a possible D match to TRBD1 (5 bases). The CDR3 spans 14 residues. Deletions cut 1 base from V and 4 bases from J, with 10 bases between.

V gene TRBV7-9 combines with J gene TRBJ1-2; TRBD1 might be the D (5 bases). Germline CDR1 SEHNR, CDR2 FQNEAQ (reference sequence). CDR3 length equals 14 residues. Trimming removed 2 bases from V and 5 bases from J, with 12 bases in between. The CDR3 region is CASSLIRDLYGYTF. CDR3 nucleotide sequence: TGTGCCAGCAGCTTAATACGGGACTTATATGGCTACACCTTC.

This clonotype was seen only a few times. The rearrangement uses TRBV5-4 and TRBJ1-2; possibly TRBD1 for D (5 bases). Germline assignment: CDR1 SGHNT and CDR2 YYREEE (reference sequence). The CDR3 totals 14 residues. The V gene lost 4 bases and the J gene lost 2 bases, with 12 bases spanning the gap. In DNA form, the CDR3 reads TGTGCCAGCAGCCGGGACGGACGGAACTATGGCTACACCTTC. Encoded protein: CASSRDGRNYGYTF.